What follows is one T cell receptor (beta chain) and its context. Its antigen is still unknown. No much larger clone exists at a distance of one base, and base qualities are not known. Focal radiation therapy combined with CTLA-4 blockade (ipilimumab) was tested in patients with chemo-refractory metastatic non-small-cell lung cancer. The sample belongs to a study of radiotherapy plus CTLA-4 blockade in lung cancer (dated by TCRdb to 2016 to 2018). Turning to the overall study: Among the enrolled patients, about 19% had an objective response, and less than 40% reached disease control.

From the cysteine up to the phenylalanine, the CDR3 has a length of 15 residues. Just the 45-base CDR3 DNA is kept, in frame starting at base 1. Looking up the germline V gene yields CDR1 LGHNA and CDR2 YNFKEQ. The V end loses 1 base and the J end loses 0 bases, and a stretch of 6 bases separates them. Summary of the overall study and its limitations: TCR clones derived from tumors expanded in peripheral blood after treatment with radiotherapy and ipilimumab. The strongest predictors of response, as reported, were early dynamic changes in blood T cell clones along with a rise in serum interferon-beta after radiation.

The library was produced with the immunoSEQ multiplex PCR assay. The table was pulled from immuneACCESS by TCRdb, which kept in-frame rearrangements only. Such tables lose some clones; where checked, under half of the loss comes from unresolved V genes, and the rest has no known cause. The sample contains some 90,000 clones, roughly 80% of them found a single time. 0.82% of the sample is in the top ten clones. The receptor chain draws on TRBV4-2 and TRBJ1-4; too little of a D gene remains to name it. The sample consisted of peripheral blood, taken from a patient treated with radiotherapy plus ipilimumab. This TCR was sampled from a human donor with non-small cell lung cancer who had stable disease on radiotherapy plus ipilimumab. In nucleotide form, the sequence is TGTGCCAGCAGCCAAGTTTCTGCAACTAATGAAAAACTGTTTTTT. Translated, this gives CASSQVSATNEKLFF.